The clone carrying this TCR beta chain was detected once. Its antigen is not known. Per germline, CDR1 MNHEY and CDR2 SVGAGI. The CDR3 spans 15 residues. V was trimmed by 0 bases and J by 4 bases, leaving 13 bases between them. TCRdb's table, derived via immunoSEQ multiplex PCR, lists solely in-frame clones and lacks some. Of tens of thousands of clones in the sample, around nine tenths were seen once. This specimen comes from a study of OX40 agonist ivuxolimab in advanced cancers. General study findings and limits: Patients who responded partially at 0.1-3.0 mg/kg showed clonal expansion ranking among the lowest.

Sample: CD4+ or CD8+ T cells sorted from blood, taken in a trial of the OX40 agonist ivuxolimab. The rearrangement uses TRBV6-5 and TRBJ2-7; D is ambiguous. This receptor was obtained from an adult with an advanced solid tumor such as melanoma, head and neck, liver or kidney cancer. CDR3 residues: CASSYSRSIGYEQYF. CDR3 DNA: TGTGCCAGCAGTTACTCCCGATCCATCGGGTACGAGCAGTACTTC.